The following is a T cell receptor beta chain sequence with its context. Its target is unknown. Germline CDR1 reads MNHNY; CDR2 reads SVGAGI (reference sequence). V lost 2 bases to trimming and J lost 0 bases, with 11 bases between them. The CDR3 covers 15 residues. The PCR ran on 60 Vbeta and 13 Jbeta primers. The repertoire was sequenced with immunoSEQ multiplex PCR; TCRdb's copy has only in-frame clones and lacks some. In the table there are approximately 160,000 clones, about 79% of which are singletons. The data originate from a study of cytomegalovirus exposure and HLA in healthy donors. Study-wide results and caveats: Relative to equally common others, HLA-associated TCR beta chains showed greater clonal expansion in a later analysis.

The chain links TRBV6-6 to TRBJ2-7; D remains ambiguous. The sequenced sample consisted of PBMCs. The receptor's source is a male donor in good health and CMV-seronegative. CDR3 nucleotides: TGTGCCAGCAGTTACGCGGAATTGAGCTCCTACGAGCAGTACTTC. Residues: CASSYAELSSYEQYF.